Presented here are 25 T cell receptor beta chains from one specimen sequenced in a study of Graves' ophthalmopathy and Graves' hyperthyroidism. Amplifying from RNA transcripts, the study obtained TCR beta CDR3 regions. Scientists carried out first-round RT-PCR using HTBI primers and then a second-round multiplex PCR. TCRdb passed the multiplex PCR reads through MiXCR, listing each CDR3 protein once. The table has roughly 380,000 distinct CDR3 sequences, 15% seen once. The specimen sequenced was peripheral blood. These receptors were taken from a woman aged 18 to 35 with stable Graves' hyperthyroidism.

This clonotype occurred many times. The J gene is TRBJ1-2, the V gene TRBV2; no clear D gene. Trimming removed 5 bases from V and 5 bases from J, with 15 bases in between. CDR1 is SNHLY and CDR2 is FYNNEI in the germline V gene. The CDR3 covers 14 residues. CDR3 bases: TGTGCCAGCAGTACGGAGACCTCTGGGTATGGCTACACCTTC. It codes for CASSTETSGYGYTF.

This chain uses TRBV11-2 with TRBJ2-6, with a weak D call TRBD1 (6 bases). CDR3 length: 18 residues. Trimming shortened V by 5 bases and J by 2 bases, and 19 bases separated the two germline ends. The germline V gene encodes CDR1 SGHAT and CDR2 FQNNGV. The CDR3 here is CASSGGRQGRAGANVLTF. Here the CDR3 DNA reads TGTGCCAGCAGCGGAGGTCGTCAGGGGCGGGCTGGGGCCAACGTCCTGACTTTC.

DNA for the CDR3: TGTGCCAGCAGTGTCCTATCGAGGGATACGCAGTATTTT. Protein sequence: CASSVLSRDTQYF. J is TRBJ2-3 and V is TRBV12-3 or TRBV12-4; D is uncertain. This CDR3 spans 13 amino acids. The V end lost 5 bases, the J end lost 6 bases, and 12 bases lay between the germline ends.

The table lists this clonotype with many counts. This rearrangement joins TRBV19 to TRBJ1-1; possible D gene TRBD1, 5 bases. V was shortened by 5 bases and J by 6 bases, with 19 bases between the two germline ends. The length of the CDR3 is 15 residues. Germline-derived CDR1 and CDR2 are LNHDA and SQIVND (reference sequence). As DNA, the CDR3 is TGTGCCAGTAGTGGCCTCCCGGGGGAGAGGTCTGAAGCTTTCTTT. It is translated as CASSGLPGERSEAFF.

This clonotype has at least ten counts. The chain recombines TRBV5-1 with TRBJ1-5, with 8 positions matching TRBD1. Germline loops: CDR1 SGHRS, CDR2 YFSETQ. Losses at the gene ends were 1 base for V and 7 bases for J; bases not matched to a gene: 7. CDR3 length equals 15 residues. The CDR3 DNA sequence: TGCGCCAGCAGCTTGCGCGGACAGGGAAGGCAGCCCCAGCATTTT. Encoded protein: CASSLRGQGRQPQHF.

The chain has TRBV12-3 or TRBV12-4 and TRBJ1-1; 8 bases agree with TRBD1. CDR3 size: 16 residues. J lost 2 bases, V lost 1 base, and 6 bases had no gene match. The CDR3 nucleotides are TGTGCCAGCAGTTTAGGACCGGGACAGGCAAACACTGAAGCTTTCTTT. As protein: CASSLGPGQANTEAFF.

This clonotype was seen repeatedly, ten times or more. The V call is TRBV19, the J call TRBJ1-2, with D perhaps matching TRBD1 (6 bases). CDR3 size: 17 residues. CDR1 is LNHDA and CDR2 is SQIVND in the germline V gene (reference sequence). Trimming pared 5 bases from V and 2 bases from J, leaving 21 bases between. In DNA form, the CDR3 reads TGTGCCAGTAGTCTACCTCCGGGACACTCCTTCAACTATGGCTACACCTTC. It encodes CASSLPPGHSFNYGYTF.

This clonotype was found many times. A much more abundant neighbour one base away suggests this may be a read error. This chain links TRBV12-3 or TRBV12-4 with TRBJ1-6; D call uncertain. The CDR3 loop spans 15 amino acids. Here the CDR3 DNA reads TGTGCCAGCAGTTTAACCGGCTCAAGGAATTCACACCTCCACTTT. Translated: CASSLTGSRNSHLHF.

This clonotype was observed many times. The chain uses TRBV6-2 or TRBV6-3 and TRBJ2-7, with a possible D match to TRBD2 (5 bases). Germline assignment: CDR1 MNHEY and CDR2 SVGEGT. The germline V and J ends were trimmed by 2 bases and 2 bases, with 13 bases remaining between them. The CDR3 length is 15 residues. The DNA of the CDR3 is TGTGCCAGCAGTTACCGGAGCGGTGGAACCTACGAGCAGTACTTC. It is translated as CASSYRSGGTYEQYF.

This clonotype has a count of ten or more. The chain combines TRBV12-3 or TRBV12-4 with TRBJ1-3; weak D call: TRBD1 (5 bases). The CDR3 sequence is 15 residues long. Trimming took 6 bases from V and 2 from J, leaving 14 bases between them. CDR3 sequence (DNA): TGTGCCAGCAGCACCCAGGACAAAACTGGAAACACCATATATTTT. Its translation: CASSTQDKTGNTIYF.

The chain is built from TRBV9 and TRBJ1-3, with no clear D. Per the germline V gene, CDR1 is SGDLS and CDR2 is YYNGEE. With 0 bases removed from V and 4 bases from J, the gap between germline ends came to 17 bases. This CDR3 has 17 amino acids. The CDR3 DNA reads TGTGCCAGCAGCGTAGGGGCCACCGGGGTGGGAGGAAACACCATATATTTT. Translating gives CASSVGATGVGGNTIYF.

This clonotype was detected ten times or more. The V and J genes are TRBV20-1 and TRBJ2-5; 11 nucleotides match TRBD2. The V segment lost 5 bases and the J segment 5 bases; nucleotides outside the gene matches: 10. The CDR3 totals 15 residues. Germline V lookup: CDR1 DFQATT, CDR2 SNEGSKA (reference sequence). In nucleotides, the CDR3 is TGCAGTGCTGAAGTTAGCGGGGGGGCCTGGGAGACCCAGTACTTC. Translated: CSAEVSGGAWETQYF.

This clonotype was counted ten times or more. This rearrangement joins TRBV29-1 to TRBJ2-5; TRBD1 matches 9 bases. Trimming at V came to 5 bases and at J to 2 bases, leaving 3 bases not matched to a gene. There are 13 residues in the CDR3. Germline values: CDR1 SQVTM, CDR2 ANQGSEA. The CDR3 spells CSVTGQGQETQYF. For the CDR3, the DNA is TGCAGCGTTACTGGACAGGGGCAAGAGACCCAGTACTTC.

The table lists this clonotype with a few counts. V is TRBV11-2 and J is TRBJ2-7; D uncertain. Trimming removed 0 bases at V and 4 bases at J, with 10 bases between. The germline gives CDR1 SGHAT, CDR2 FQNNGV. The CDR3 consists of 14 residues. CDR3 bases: TGTGCCAGCAGCTTAGAATTAGTTGGGTACGAGCAGTACTTC. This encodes CASSLELVGYEQYF.

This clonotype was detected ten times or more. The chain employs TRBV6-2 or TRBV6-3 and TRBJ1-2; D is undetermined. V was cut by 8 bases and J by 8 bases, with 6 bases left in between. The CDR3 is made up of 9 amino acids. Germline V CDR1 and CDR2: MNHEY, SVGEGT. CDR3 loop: CASGAGYTF. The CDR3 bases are TGTGCCAGCGGCGCGGGCTACACCTTC.

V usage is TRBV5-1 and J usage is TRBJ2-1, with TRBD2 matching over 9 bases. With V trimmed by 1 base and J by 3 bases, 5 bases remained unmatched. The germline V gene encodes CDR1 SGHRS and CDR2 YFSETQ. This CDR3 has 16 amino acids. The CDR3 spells CASSLSSGDYYNEQFF. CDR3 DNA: TGCGCCAGCAGCTTGTCTAGCGGGGACTACTACAATGAGCAGTTCTTC.

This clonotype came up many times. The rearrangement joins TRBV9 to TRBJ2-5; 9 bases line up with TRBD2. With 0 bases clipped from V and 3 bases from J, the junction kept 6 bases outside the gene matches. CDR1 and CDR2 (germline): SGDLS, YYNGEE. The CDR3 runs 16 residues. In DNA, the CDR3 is TGTGCCAGCAGCGTAGCGGCGGGGGGGGAAAAAGAGACCCAGTACTTC. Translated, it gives CASSVAAGGEKETQYF.

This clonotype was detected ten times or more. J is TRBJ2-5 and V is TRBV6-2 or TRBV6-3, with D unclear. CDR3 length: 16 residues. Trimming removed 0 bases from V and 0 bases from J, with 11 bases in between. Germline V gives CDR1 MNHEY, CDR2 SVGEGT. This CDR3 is CASSYSGKQYQETQYF. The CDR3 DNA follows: TGTGCCAGCAGTTACTCGGGCAAACAGTACCAAGAGACCCAGTACTTC.

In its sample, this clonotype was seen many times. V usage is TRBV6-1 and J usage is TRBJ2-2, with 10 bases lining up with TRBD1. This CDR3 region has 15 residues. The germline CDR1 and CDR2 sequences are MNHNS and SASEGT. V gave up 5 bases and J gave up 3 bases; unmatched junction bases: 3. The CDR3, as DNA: TGTGCCAGCAGTACCGGGACAGGGGACACCGGGGAGCTGTTTTTT. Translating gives CASSTGTGDTGELFF.

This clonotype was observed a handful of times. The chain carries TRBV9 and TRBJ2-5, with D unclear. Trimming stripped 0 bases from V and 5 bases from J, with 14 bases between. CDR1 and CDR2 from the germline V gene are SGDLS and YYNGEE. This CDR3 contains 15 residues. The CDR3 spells CASSVEETSRETQYF. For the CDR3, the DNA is TGTGCCAGCAGCGTAGAGGAGACATCAAGGGAGACCCAGTACTTC.

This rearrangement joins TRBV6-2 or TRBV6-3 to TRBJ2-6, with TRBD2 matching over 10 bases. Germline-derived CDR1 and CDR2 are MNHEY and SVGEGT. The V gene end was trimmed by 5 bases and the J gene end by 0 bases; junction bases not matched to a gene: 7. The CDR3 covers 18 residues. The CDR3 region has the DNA TGTGCCAGCAGTACCCCACTAGCGGGGCCCTCTGGGGCCAACGTCCTGACTTTC. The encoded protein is CASSTPLAGPSGANVLTF.

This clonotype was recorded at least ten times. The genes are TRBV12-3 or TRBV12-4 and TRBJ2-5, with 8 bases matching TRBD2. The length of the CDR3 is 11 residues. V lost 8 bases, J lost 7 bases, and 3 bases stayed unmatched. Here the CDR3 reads CASYRGGTQYF. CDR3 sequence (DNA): TGTGCCAGCTATCGGGGGGGGACCCAGTACTTC.

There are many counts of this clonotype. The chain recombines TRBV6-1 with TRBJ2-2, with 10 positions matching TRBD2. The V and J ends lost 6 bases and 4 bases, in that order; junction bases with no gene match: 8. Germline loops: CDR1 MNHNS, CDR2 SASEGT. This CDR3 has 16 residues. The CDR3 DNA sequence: TGTGCCAGCAGCTCCGCAGCGGGGGGGGTCACCGGGGAGCTGTTTTTT. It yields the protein CASSSAAGGVTGELFF.

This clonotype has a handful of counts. CDR3 region: CASSQDKRERHGYTF. The DNA for the CDR3 is TGTGCCAGCAGCCAAGATAAGAGGGAGCGGCATGGCTACACCTTC. The chain uses TRBV4-2 and TRBJ1-2; D not resolved. V lost 0 bases and J lost 6, with 14 bases in between. CDR1 and CDR2 from the germline V gene are LGHNA and YNFKEQ. CDR3 length: 15 residues.

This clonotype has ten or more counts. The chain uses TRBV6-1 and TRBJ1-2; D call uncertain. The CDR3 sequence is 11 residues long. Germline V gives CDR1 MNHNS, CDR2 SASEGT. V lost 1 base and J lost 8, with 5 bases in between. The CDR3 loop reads CASSEEDGYTF. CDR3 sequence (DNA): TGTGCCAGCAGTGAAGAGGACGGCTACACCTTC.